Listed here are 8 T cell receptor beta chains from one sample, sequenced in a study of cytomegalovirus exposure and HLA in healthy donors. The PCR had 60 Vbeta and 13 Jbeta primers. TCRdb's table, derived via immunoSEQ multiplex PCR, lists solely in-frame clones and lacks some. The repertoire holds about 160,000 clones, with 80% to 85% as singletons. Sequenced material: PBMCs. Receptors were obtained from a male donor in good health and CMV-seropositive.

The V call is TRBV6-5, the J call TRBJ2-5, with 9 nucleotides matching TRBD1. The J call is uncertain, as TRBJ2-7 better fits the DNA end. CDR3 length: 14 amino acids. CDR1 and CDR2 (germline): MNHEY, SVGAGI. CDR3 DNA: TGTGCCAGCAGGCGGGGGACAGGGATCTACGAGCAGTACTTC. Its translation is CASRRGTGIYEQYF.

This rearrangement joins TRBV10-1 to TRBJ2-2, with 7 bases that match TRBD2. The V segment lost 6 bases and the J segment 0 bases; nucleotides outside the gene matches: 4. This CDR3 is 15 amino acids long. Germline assignment: CDR1 WNHNN and CDR2 SYGVQD (reference sequence). CDR3 region: CASSRLATNTGELFF. The DNA of the CDR3 is TGCGCCAGCAGCCGACTAGCAACGAACACCGGGGAGCTGTTTTTT.

The chain employs TRBV2 and TRBJ2-3, with TRBD2 matching over 9 bases. V trimming: 4 bases; J trimming: 0 bases; junction bases outside the gene matches: 2. This CDR3 is 15 amino acids long. Germline CDR1 reads SNHLY; CDR2 reads FYNNEI. In DNA form, the CDR3 reads TGTGCCAGCAGTGCGACTAGCGGTAGCACAGATACGCAGTATTTT. This translates into CASSATSGSTDTQYF.

J is TRBJ2-7 and V is TRBV4-3; 10 nucleotides align to TRBD1. Trimming took 3 bases from V and 1 from J; bases not matched to a gene: 6. This CDR3 region has 16 residues. Germline CDR1 reads LGHNA; CDR2 reads YSLEER. The CDR3 protein is CASSQRDRGTSYEQYF. Written as DNA, the CDR3 is TGCGCCAGCAGCCAGAGGGACAGGGGTACTTCCTACGAGCAGTACTTC.

This clone came up a few times. The chain combines TRBV11-2 with TRBJ2-4, with 7 bases fitting TRBD1. CDR1 is SGHAT, CDR2 FQNNGV, per germline. Germline trimming cut 3 bases from V and 2 bases from J; bases unmatched to any gene: 4. The CDR3 contains 15 residues. Written as DNA, the CDR3 is TGTGCCAGCAGCTTTCGACAGGGACCCAAAAACATTCAGTACTTC. Residues: CASSFRQGPKNIQYF.

The genes are TRBV10-3 and TRBJ1-1; the match to TRBD1 covers 8 bases. This CDR3 spans 13 amino acids. Per the germline V gene, CDR1 is ENHRY and CDR2 is SYGVKD. V shed 11 bases, J shed 3 bases, and the junction held 8 bases outside the gene matches. In DNA, the CDR3 is TGTGCCGGAGGACAGGGTGGGGACACTGAAGCTTTCTTT. Encoded protein: CAGGQGGDTEAFF.

The genes are TRBV5-4 and TRBJ2-7; 8 bases are shared with TRBD1. From germline, CDR1 is SGHNT and CDR2 YYREEE (reference sequence). This CDR3 is built from 15 residues. The junction had 8 bases not matched to a gene; V was cut back by 4 bases and J by 2 bases. This chain's CDR3 is CASSQGQAGPYEQYF. CDR3 DNA sequence: TGTGCCAGCAGCCAGGGACAGGCTGGACCCTACGAGCAGTACTTC.

The chain is built from TRBV7-2 and TRBJ1-2, with D possibly matching TRBD1 (5 bases). Germline V gives CDR1 SGHTA, CDR2 FQGNSA. CDR3 length equals 11 residues. Trimming took off 8 bases at V and 6 bases at J, with 10 bases between the two ends. The CDR3 spells CASRGGNGYTF. CDR3 nucleotide sequence: TGTGCCAGCCGGGGGGGTAATGGCTACACCTTC.